The TCR beta chain under discussion was sequenced for a study of CD8+ T cells in alopecia areata. Sequencing relied on a cDNA template that was reverse transcribed from extracted RNA. The repertoire was sequenced with immunoSEQ multiplex PCR; TCRdb's copy has only in-frame clones and lacks some. The sample includes 200,000 or so clones, roughly 56% of them seen just once. Study observations and caveats: Clonality in lesional scalp, especially alopecia totalis/universalis, exceeded that of normal scalp. Mice gave a clearer picture of TCR sharing than patients did, possibly for HLA-related reasons. Sequences from scalp samples also cover resident alphabeta T cells of normal skin.

The authors sorted CD4+ and CD8+ T cells from PBMCs. For this clone: Antigen unknown.

The specimen was CD8+ T cells sorted from blood. This receptor was identified in a human donor in good health.

CDR3 DNA sequence: TGTGCCAGCAGTGACCCAGGAAATGAGCAGTTCTTC. Amino acids: CASSDPGNEQFF. The chain links TRBV25-1 to TRBJ2-1, with D unclear. Germline-derived CDR1 and CDR2 are MGHDK and SYGVNS. The CDR3 is made up of 12 amino acids. Trimming took 3 bases from V and 7 from J, leaving 7 bases between them.